The 18 T cell receptor beta chains in this list originate from one sample, sequenced in a study of T-cell reconstitution after alpha-beta-depleted transplantation in children. Unique molecular identifiers featured in how the TCRbeta library was prepared. One entry per CDR3 protein, called by TCRdb with MiXCR from the PCR reads. The profile shows 280,000 or so distinct CDR3 sequences, approximately 10% of them singletons. Sequences were derived from peripheral blood, sampled 180 days after TCRalphabeta/CD19-depleted stem cell transplant. All receptors come from a male patient under 10 years old who had a stem cell transplant for chronic granulomatous disease, so the T cells may come from the graft donor.

This clonotype appeared many times. The chain combines TRBV7-2 with TRBJ2-2; possible D gene TRBD1, 5 bases. Germline CDR1 is SGHTA and CDR2 is FQGNSA. This CDR3 region has 17 residues. V was pared by 4 bases and J by 0 bases, with 15 bases between. The CDR3 sequence: CASSSYVGLANTGELFF. The DNA for the CDR3 is TGTGCCAGCAGCTCCTATGTGGGGCTGGCGAACACCGGGGAGCTGTTTTTT.

This clonotype was seen at least ten times. The CDR3 region has the DNA TGTGCCTGGAGTGGGATAGCGGGAAGTACAGATACGCAGTATTTT. Translated: CAWSGIAGSTDTQYF. The V and J genes are TRBV30 and TRBJ2-3, with 8 positions matching TRBD2. Trimming cost V 1 base and J 3 bases; bases outside gene matches: 6. Germline V gives CDR1 GTSNPN, CDR2 SVGIG (reference sequence). This CDR3 has 15 amino acids.

This chain connects TRBV29-1 to TRBJ2-7; D unresolved. Trimming removed 0 bases at V and 0 bases at J, with 6 bases between. Germline V lookup: CDR1 SQVTM, CDR2 ANQGSEA. The CDR3 has 13 residues. The CDR3 nucleotides are TGCAGCGTTGAAGATTCCGGCTCCTACGAGCAGTACTTC. It encodes CSVEDSGSYEQYF.

This clonotype was counted ten times or more. The CDR3 DNA is TGTGCCAGCAGCCTTTTGAGCTCCTACAATGAGCAGTTCTTC. It codes for CASSLLSSYNEQFF. V is TRBV5-6 and J is TRBJ2-1; D remains unclear. The CDR3 extends over 14 amino acids. The V gene's germline CDR1 is SGHDT and CDR2 YYEEEE. With 4 bases removed from V and 0 bases from J, the gap between germline ends came to 8 bases.

This clonotype was counted many times. The chain couples TRBV5-1 to TRBJ1-1; no clear D gene. V lost 0 bases and J 0 bases, leaving 9 bases between the germline ends. The CDR3 covers 15 residues. CDR1 and CDR2 from the germline V gene are SGHRS and YFSETQ. CDR3 region: CASSLGHRLNTEAFF. In DNA form, the CDR3 reads TGCGCCAGCAGCTTGGGACACAGACTGAACACTGAAGCTTTCTTT.

The table lists this clonotype with many counts. This chain uses TRBV6-5 with TRBJ2-1, with 12 bases fitting TRBD2. From germline, CDR1 is MNHEY and CDR2 SVGAGI. This CDR3 contains 16 residues. V dropped 5 bases and J dropped 7; count of bases not matched to a gene: 9. CDR3 nucleotide sequence: TGTGCCAGCAGTCCCCCCGCTAGCGGGGGGGCGAATGAGCAGTTCTTC. Its protein product is CASSPPASGGANEQFF.

In its sample, this clonotype was seen many times. The J gene is TRBJ2-2, the V gene TRBV5-1, with D tentatively TRBD1 or TRBD2 (5 bases each). The CDR3 length is 17 residues. V shed 3 bases and J shed 5 bases, with 20 bases lying between them. CDR1 and CDR2 from the germline V gene are SGHRS and YFSETQ. The CDR3 region is CASSSQPGTSGTGELFF. The CDR3 nucleotides are TGCGCCAGCAGCTCCCAACCAGGGACCTCAGGGACCGGGGAGCTGTTTTTT.

Ten or more counts support this clonotype. V usage is TRBV30 and J usage is TRBJ2-5; 12 bases are shared with TRBD2. The CDR3 contains 18 residues. Germline V gene sequence: CDR1 GTSNPN, CDR2 SVGIG (reference sequence). The trim removed 5 bases at V and 2 bases at J, leaving 15 bases unmatched. The DNA of the CDR3 is TGTGCCTGGGGGTTAGGCCGGACTAGCGGGAATACTCAAGAGACCCAGTACTTC. Its translation: CAWGLGRTSGNTQETQYF.

This clonotype was recorded at least ten times. The chain employs TRBV5-5 and TRBJ2-7, with TRBD2 matching over 10 bases. Germline CDR1 SGHKS, CDR2 YYEKEE (reference sequence). The CDR3 extends over 13 amino acids. The trim removed 5 bases at V and 5 bases at J, leaving 4 bases unmatched. Written as DNA, the CDR3 is TGTGCCAGCAGTGGACTAGCGGTCCACGAGCAGTACTTC. It encodes CASSGLAVHEQYF. Filled out from reference TRBV5-5 and TRBJ2-7, the complete variable domain reads DAGVTQSPTHLIKTRGQQVTLRCSPISGHKSVSWYQQVLGQGPQFIFQYYEKEERGRGNFPDRFSARQFPNYSSELNVNALLLGDSALYLCASSGLAVHEQYFGPGTRLTVT.

This clonotype was seen many times. The rearrangement joins TRBV5-6 to TRBJ2-1; TRBD1 matches 7 bases. CDR1 is SGHDT, CDR2 YYEEEE, per germline. CDR3 length: 17 amino acids. V shed 4 bases, J shed 7 bases, and the junction held 17 bases outside the gene matches. CDR3 bases: TGTGCCAGCAGCCCGCTACGAGACAGGGTCGGCGGTAATGAGCAGTTCTTC. Its protein product is CASSPLRDRVGGNEQFF.

This clonotype came up many times. V gene TRBV12-3 or TRBV12-4 combines with J gene TRBJ2-4, with TRBD2 as a possible D gene (5 bases). V was cut by 3 bases and J by 5 bases, with 17 bases left in between. The CDR3 length is 16 residues. The CDR3 nucleotides are TGTGCCAGCAGTTTGTCCCCGACTATACCACAAAACATTCAGTACTTC. Encoded protein: CASSLSPTIPQNIQYF.

A word on this clonotype: This may be a read error, as it is one base from a much larger clone. V usage is TRBV20-1 and J usage is TRBJ2-4; TRBD2 matches 8 bases. Trimming at V came to 6 bases and at J to 7 bases, leaving 8 bases not matched to a gene. There are 13 residues in the CDR3. From germline, CDR1 is DFQATT and CDR2 SNEGSKA (reference sequence). The CDR3 loop is CSAQKRGRNIQYF. In DNA, the CDR3 is TGCAGTGCCCAAAAGCGGGGGCGGAACATTCAGTACTTC.

This clonotype was seen at least ten times. This chain links TRBV29-1 with TRBJ2-7, with TRBD2 identical over 8 bases. The CDR3 is 13 amino acids. The ends lost 6 bases at V and 4 bases at J; junction bases unmatched: 8. Germline CDR1 and CDR2: SQVTM and ANQGSEA. The CDR3 loop is CSVTTSGGYEQYF. DNA for the CDR3: TGCAGCGTGACAACTAGCGGAGGGTACGAGCAGTACTTC.

The chain is built from TRBV3-1 and TRBJ2-7, with unresolved D. The CDR3 runs to 16 residues. The V gene lost 3 bases and the J gene lost 5 bases, with 20 bases spanning the gap. Germline CDR1 reads LGHDT; CDR2 reads YNNKEL (reference sequence). CDR3 DNA sequence: TGTGCCAGCAGCCAGGTCCGGAGCGAGGTGTCCCACGAGCAGTACTTC. Translated: CASSQVRSEVSHEQYF.

With regard to this clonotype: Since a much larger clone is just one base distant, this may be a read error. DNA of the CDR3: TGTGCCAGCAGCCAAAGAGTTGGAGAGACCCAGTACTTC. It is translated as CASSQRVGETQYF. V gene TRBV14 combines with J gene TRBJ2-5; no clear D gene. Germline CDR1 reads SGHDN; CDR2 reads FVKESK. With 2 bases removed from V and 4 bases from J, the gap between germline ends came to 8 bases. The CDR3 sequence is 13 residues long.

This clonotype was seen many times. The chain is built from TRBV12-3 or TRBV12-4 and TRBJ2-6; 8 nucleotides match TRBD1. The CDR3 totals 18 residues. With 3 bases clipped from V and 6 bases from J, the junction kept 13 bases outside the gene matches. This chain's CDR3 is CASSFRGQGKAMANVLTF. CDR3 nucleotide sequence: TGTGCCAGCAGTTTCCGAGGACAGGGTAAGGCTATGGCCAACGTCCTGACTTTC.

This clonotype was counted many times. V usage is TRBV6-2 or TRBV6-3 and J usage is TRBJ1-6; D unclear. The ends were cut back, 0 bases at V and 7 bases at J, with 7 bases in the middle. Germline V CDR1 and CDR2: MNHEY, SVGEGT. The CDR3 extends over 14 amino acids. CDR3 amino acids: CASSYSGENSPLHF. The CDR3 bases are TGTGCCAGCAGTTACTCTGGCGAAAATTCACCCCTCCACTTT.

In this sample, this clonotype turned up many times. The rearrangement links TRBV4-3 to TRBJ2-1; D unclear. This CDR3 has 13 residues. Trimming took off 5 bases at V and 4 bases at J, with 9 bases between the two ends. Germline lookup yields CDR1 LGHNA and CDR2 YSLEER. CDR3 in amino acids: CASSMDGYNEQFF. CDR3 coding DNA: TGCGCCAGCAGCATGGACGGGTACAATGAGCAGTTCTTC.